A selection of T cell receptor beta chains follows, all from one sample in a study of blood T cell repertoires in COVID-19. The table came from immunoSEQ multiplex PCR; TCRdb's copy has only in-frame clones and leaves some out. The table shows more than 150,000 clones, with 82% occurring only once. The material sequenced was peripheral blood. The source of these receptors is a woman aged 30 to 39 with acute or convalescent COVID-19. CDR3s include the opening cysteine and the closing phenylalanine or tryptophan. Fields, in order: CDR3 protein, CDR3 DNA, V gene, J gene, clone size, D gene. The D gene is left open where the match is weak. Not every row has a clone size; where given, it reads once, few, many or a size class.

CDR3aa: CASSQDSRAEAFF
CDR3nt: TGCGCCAGCAGCCAAGATTCGAGGGCTGAAGCTTTCTTT
v_gene: TRBV4-1
j_gene: TRBJ1-1
abundance: once
d_gene: NA

CDR3aa: CASSLASGEKLFF
CDR3nt: TGTGCCAGCAGCCTCGCGAGTGGTGAAAAACTGTTTTTT
v_gene: TRBV7-9
j_gene: TRBJ1-4
abundance: NA
d_gene: NA

CDR3aa: CASSLSRWQGGDYGYTF
CDR3nt: TGTGCCAGCAGTCTATCCCGGTGGCAGGGCGGGGACTATGGCTACACCTTC
v_gene: TRBV27
j_gene: TRBJ1-2
abundance: many
d_gene: NA

CDR3aa: CASSTTRGETQYF
CDR3nt: TGTGCCAGTAGTACTACAAGAGGGGAGACCCAGTACTTC
v_gene: TRBV19
j_gene: TRBJ2-5
abundance: NA
d_gene: NA

CDR3aa: CSASQGSVTQYF
CDR3nt: TGCAGTGCTAGTCAGGGGAGCGTTACGCAGTATTTT
v_gene: TRBV20-1
j_gene: TRBJ2-3
abundance: NA
d_gene: NA

CDR3aa: CASSFRLLAVKETQYF
CDR3nt: TGTGCCAGCAGCTTTCGGTTACTAGCGGTAAAAGAGACCCAGTACTTC
v_gene: TRBV7-9
j_gene: TRBJ2-5
abundance: NA
d_gene: TRBD2

CDR3aa: CATSRGTAPDTQYF
CDR3nt: TGTGCCACCAGCAGGGGGACAGCACCAGATACGCAGTATTTT
v_gene: TRBV15
j_gene: TRBJ2-3
abundance: NA
d_gene: TRBD1

CDR3aa: CASSLGQANYGYTF
CDR3nt: TGCGCCAGCAGCTTGGGACAGGCTAACTATGGCTACACCTTC
v_gene: TRBV5-1
j_gene: TRBJ1-2
abundance: NA
d_gene: NA

CDR3aa: CASILAGIGTGELFF
CDR3nt: TGCGCCAGCATATTGGCGGGGATCGGCACCGGGGAGCTGTTTTTT
v_gene: TRBV5-1
j_gene: TRBJ2-2
abundance: NA
d_gene: NA

CDR3aa: CSVGGGNLAGWDNEQFF
CDR3nt: TGCAGCGTTGGAGGGGGAAACCTAGCGGGATGGGACAATGAGCAGTTCTTC
v_gene: TRBV29-1
j_gene: TRBJ2-1
abundance: NA
d_gene: TRBD2

CDR3aa: CAISEGALNEKLFF
CDR3nt: TGTGCCATCAGTGAGGGAGCCTTAAATGAAAAACTGTTTTTT
v_gene: TRBV10-3
j_gene: TRBJ1-4
abundance: NA
d_gene: NA